This T cell receptor (beta chain) derives from a study of T cells in localized non-small cell lung cancer. Findings and caveats of the study: Appearances in adjacent lung were noted for a median 57 of the top 100 tumor clones.

On this clone itself: Its antigen is currently unknown.

TCRdb keeps only in-frame clones here, not all; method: immunoSEQ multiplex PCR. Of 45,000 to 55,000 clones listed, about 72% are singletons. The sequence derives from a man aged 35 to 69 with stage I squamous cell lung carcinoma. This material consisted of peripheral blood, taken before any cancer treatment.

DNA of the CDR3: TGTGCCAGTATCTCGACAGGTCAGGGTGCGACCCAGTACTTC. It specifies CASISTGQGATQYF. The chain employs TRBV19 and TRBJ2-5; TRBD1 might be the D (6 bases). The CDR3 is 14 residues long. Germline CDR1 LNHDA, CDR2 SQIVND (reference sequence). Trimming pared 7 bases from V and 7 bases from J, leaving 19 bases between. The variable domain in full, with the rest retrieved from reference TRBV19 and TRBJ2-5, is DGGITQSPKYLFRKEGQNVTLSCEQNLNHDAMYWYRQDPGQGLRLIYYSQIVNDFQKGDIAEGYSVSREKKESFPLTVTSAQKNPTAFYLCASISTGQGATQYFGPGTRLLVL.